This T cell receptor (beta chain) was profiled in a study of regulatory T cells in long-lasting Graves disease. General study results and limits: Few sampled subjects may have lowered accuracy. Between persistent patients, more than 2,500 public clonotypes were shared, exceeding the approximately 900 shared between new patients.

This clonotype was detected a few times. Its antigen remains unidentified. CDR3 regions were amplified by Arm-PCR using iRepertoire HTBI primers to build TCR beta libraries. In the source study's methods: Identified segments across samples numbered about 56 TRBV and about 13 TRBJ. TCRdb recomputed calls from the multiplex PCR reads with MiXCR, one row per CDR3 protein. TCRdb, not the authors, supplied the V and J calls. The sample lists 420,000 or so distinct CDR3 sequences; about 20% were seen once. The time point here: persistent/refractory GD, antithyroid drugs over 5 years with positive TRAb. PBMC-extracted RNA yielded the TCR library. Graves' disease was diagnosed by American Thyroid Association guidelines. The CDR3 is 14 residues long. Trimming took off 5 bases at V and 4 bases at J, with 15 bases between the two ends. The V gene's germline CDR1 is SGHVS and CDR2 FQNEAQ.

The sequence was obtained from a female donor with Graves disease. This chain connects TRBV7-8 to TRBJ2-7; a weak D match, TRBD1 (6 bases). The sequencing here drew on peripheral blood mononuclear cells (PBMCs), taken when the disease was refractory, from a patient treated with antithyroid drugs. CDR3 sequence reads: CASSTFSDRYEQYF. In DNA, the CDR3 is TGTGCCAGCAGCACCTTTTCGGACAGATACGAGCAGTACTTC. Full variable domain (remainder filled in from reference TRBV7-8 and TRBJ2-7): GAGVSQSPRYKVAKRGQDVALRCDPISGHVSLFWYQQALGQGPEFLTYFQNEAQLDKSGLPSDRFFAERPEGSVSTLKIQRTQQEDSAVYLCASSTFSDRYEQYFGPGTRLTVT.